This passage covers 20 T cell receptor beta chains from one sample sequenced in a study of T cell changes during pregnancy in multiple sclerosis. Only in-frame clones appear in the TCRdb table, and some are missing; sequencing was by immunoSEQ multiplex PCR. The table includes 85,000 to 100,000 clones, approximately 92% detected once. The material was peripheral blood, obtained in the first trimester of pregnancy. The receptors derive from a female donor with multiple sclerosis, enrolled in a pregnancy study.

V usage is TRBV9 and J usage is TRBJ2-1; no clear D gene. The germline gives CDR1 SGDLS, CDR2 YYNGEE. The CDR3 runs 14 residues. V dropped 0 bases and J dropped 9 bases, with 13 bases sitting between them. This CDR3 reads CASSVGWSQSEQFF. The CDR3 nucleotides read TGTGCCAGCAGCGTAGGTTGGTCACAGAGTGAGCAGTTCTTC.

The chain employs TRBV28 and TRBJ2-7, with TRBD1 matching over 9 bases. CDR1 MDHEN and CDR2 SYDVKM come from the germline V gene. Losses at the gene ends were 4 bases for V and 4 bases for J; bases not matched to a gene: 11. This CDR3 spans 16 amino acids. The DNA of the CDR3 is TGTGCCAGCAGTTCACCTAACAGGGGGCTTCTGTACGAGCAGTACTTC. Amino acid sequence: CASSSPNRGLLYEQYF.

This chain links TRBV28 with TRBJ1-3, with D perhaps TRBD1 (6 bases). V dropped 6 bases and J dropped 4 bases, with 13 bases sitting between them. The CDR3 runs to 14 residues. Germline CDR1 and CDR2: MDHEN and SYDVKM. The CDR3, as DNA: TGTGCCAGCAGCCCCGACAGGATAGGAAACACCATATATTTT. Its translation: CASSPDRIGNTIYF.

The V gene is TRBV6-5, the J gene TRBJ2-1, with D perhaps TRBD1 (6 bases). Germline V gene lookup returns CDR1 MNHEY and CDR2 SVGAGI. This CDR3 region has 10 residues. V was shortened by 11 bases and J by 10 bases, with 12 bases between the two germline ends. CDR3 loop: CASGAGEQFF. DNA of the CDR3: TGTGCCTCAGGGGCTGGGGAGCAGTTCTTC.

The chain recombines TRBV28 with TRBJ2-5; 10 bases agree with TRBD1. Germline trimming cut 6 bases from V and 4 bases from J; bases unmatched to any gene: 2. This CDR3 spans 13 amino acids. The germline V gene has CDR1 MDHEN and CDR2 SYDVKM. CDR3 loop: CASRGTGVETQYF. CDR3 nucleotide sequence: TGTGCCAGCAGGGGGACAGGGGTAGAGACCCAGTACTTC. The variable domain in full, with the rest retrieved from reference TRBV28 and TRBJ2-5, is DVKVTQSSRYLVKRTGEKVFLECVQDMDHENMFWYRQDPGLGLRLIYFSYDVKMKEKGDIPEGYSVSREKKERFSLILESASTNQTSMYLCASRGTGVETQYFGPGTRLLVL.

This chain connects TRBV5-4 to TRBJ2-5, with 11 bases that match TRBD1. V was pared by 5 bases and J by 5 bases, with 5 bases of the junction left unmatched. In germline, CDR1 is SGHNT, CDR2 YYREEE (reference sequence). The CDR3 runs 14 residues. CDR3 amino acids: CASRKDRGPETQYF. The DNA of the CDR3 is TGTGCCAGCAGAAAGGACAGGGGGCCGGAGACCCAGTACTTC.

The rearrangement links TRBV7-9 to TRBJ2-7; 9 nucleotides line up with TRBD1. This CDR3 region has 15 residues. From germline, CDR1 is SEHNR and CDR2 FQNEAQ (reference sequence). V gave up 4 bases and J gave up 1 base; unmatched junction bases: 5. CDR3 bases: TGTGCCAGCAGCTCCGGAGGGACAGGGTCCTACGAGCAGTACTTC. Encoded protein: CASSSGGTGSYEQYF. The full variable domain, in which reference TRBV7-9 and TRBJ2-7 provide the parts outside the CDR3, is DTGVSQNPRHKITKRGQNVTFRCDPISEHNRLYWYRQTLGQGPEFLTYFQNEAQLEKSRLLSDRFSAERPKGSFSTLEIQRTEQGDSAMYLCASSSGGTGSYEQYFGPGTRLTVT.

Concerning this clone itself: At the DNA level, this CDR3 is encoded by other sequences in the same sample as well. The chain couples TRBV19 to TRBJ2-2, with TRBD1 matching over 7 bases. CDR1 is LNHDA and CDR2 is SQIVND in the germline V gene (reference sequence). The ends lost 3 bases at V and 8 bases at J; junction bases unmatched: 0. The CDR3 totals 12 residues. The CDR3 spells CASSIRGGELFF. In DNA form, the CDR3 reads TGTGCCAGTAGTATCAGGGGGGGGGAGCTGTTTTTT.

The genes are TRBV7-3 and TRBJ2-7; the match to TRBD1 covers 7 bases. CDR1 and CDR2 (germline): SGHTA, FQGTGA. The CDR3 is 15 residues long. V dropped 5 bases and J dropped 3; count of bases not matched to a gene: 10. Here the CDR3 DNA reads TGTGCCAGCAGCCGGACCGACAGGGAAGTCTACGAGCAGTACTTC. It encodes CASSRTDREVYEQYF.

The rearrangement joins TRBV11-3 to TRBJ2-7, with D unresolved. This CDR3 contains 14 residues. Trimming shortened V by 1 base and J by 2 bases, and 9 bases separated the two germline ends. Germline V gene sequence: CDR1 SGHNT, CDR2 YENEEA. The CDR3, as DNA: TGTGCCAGCAGCTTAGGCGGTAGAGCCTACGAGCAGTACTTC. Protein product: CASSLGGRAYEQYF.

This chain connects TRBV2 to TRBJ1-2; 12 nucleotides match TRBD1. Germline V gene data show CDR1 as SNHLY and CDR2 as FYNNEI. This CDR3 region has 14 residues. J lost 7 bases, V lost 6 bases, and 6 bases had no gene match. The chain's CDR3 is CASRRGQGAFGYTF. DNA for the CDR3: TGTGCCAGCAGGAGGGGACAGGGGGCTTTTGGCTACACCTTC.

The J gene is TRBJ2-7, the V gene TRBV4-1; the D is unclear. The CDR3 length is 14 residues. V was shortened by 3 bases and J by 2 bases, with 11 bases between the two germline ends. Germline V gene sequence: CDR1 MGHRA, CDR2 YSYEKL. The DNA of the CDR3 is TGCGCCAGCAGCCATCCTGACAAAGCCTACGAGCAGTACTTC. Translation gives CASSHPDKAYEQYF.

This clone was detected only a few times. This chain links TRBV9 with TRBJ2-1; no reliable D call. V was cut by 4 bases and J by 0 bases, with 8 bases left in between. Germline values: CDR1 SGDLS, CDR2 YYNGEE. The CDR3 spans 14 residues. This CDR3 reads CASSSPPSYNEQFF. As DNA, the CDR3 is TGTGCCAGCAGCAGCCCGCCCTCCTACAATGAGCAGTTCTTC.

CDR3 coding DNA: TGTGCCAGCCCTGCAGGACAGAAGAACACTGAAGCTTTCTTT. It translates to CASPAGQKNTEAFF. The genes are TRBV6-1 and TRBJ1-1, with D possibly matching TRBD1 (6 bases). Germline CDR1 MNHNS, CDR2 SASEGT. The V gene lost 8 bases and the J gene lost 1 base, with 14 bases spanning the gap. This CDR3 comprises 14 residues.

The chain uses TRBV7-9 and TRBJ2-1; 7 nucleotides match TRBD2. Looked up from germline, CDR1 is SEHNR and CDR2 is FQNEAQ (reference sequence). Trimming at V came to 2 bases and at J to 7 bases, leaving 14 bases not matched to a gene. The CDR3 runs 17 residues. The DNA of the CDR3 is TGTGCCAGCAGCTTAAAAGGTAGTGGCGGGAGAGGGAATGAGCAGTTCTTC. Its protein is CASSLKGSGGRGNEQFF.

The V and J genes are TRBV28 and TRBJ2-7; TRBD2 matches at 9 bases. Losses at the gene ends were 7 bases for V and 3 bases for J; bases not matched to a gene: 7. The germline gives CDR1 MDHEN, CDR2 SYDVKM. There are 14 residues in the CDR3. CDR3: CASIGTSPVYEQYF. CDR3 nucleotide sequence: TGTGCCAGCATAGGGACTAGCCCTGTCTACGAGCAGTACTTC.

The chain has TRBV29-1 and TRBJ2-7; D is perhaps TRBD2 (8 bases). Trimming left V 5 bases short and J 5 bases short, with 19 bases between. The CDR3 runs to 14 residues. The germline V gene has CDR1 SQVTM and CDR2 ANQGSEA. CDR3 sequence: CSVREGQGVDEQYF. As DNA, the CDR3 is TGCAGCGTTCGGGAGGGCCAGGGGGTCGACGAGCAGTACTTC.

This clone was found once. The chain uses TRBV2 and TRBJ2-7, with D possibly being TRBD1 (5 bases). V lost 0 bases and J 5 bases, leaving 11 bases between the germline ends. Germline-derived CDR1 and CDR2 are SNHLY and FYNNEI. This CDR3 has 14 amino acids. The CDR3: CASSEAGRVHEQYF. The CDR3, as DNA: TGTGCCAGCAGTGAAGCGGGCAGGGTCCACGAGCAGTACTTC.

This chain connects TRBV5-5 to TRBJ2-1, with TRBD2 matching over 7 bases. V was pared by 3 bases and J by 7 bases, with 7 bases of the junction left unmatched. Germline CDR1 and CDR2: SGHKS and YYEKEE (reference sequence). This CDR3 comprises 14 residues. The CDR3 bases are TGTGCCAGCAGCTCGCCCCTAGCGGATAATGAGCAGTTCTTC. Protein: CASSSPLADNEQFF.

This chain connects TRBV2 to TRBJ2-2; the D is unclear. Germline V gene data show CDR1 as SNHLY and CDR2 as FYNNEI. V lost 3 bases and J lost 2, with 7 bases in between. The CDR3 length is 14 residues. CDR3 in amino acids: CASSDRINTGELFF. The CDR3 bases are TGTGCCAGCAGTGACAGGATAAACACCGGGGAGCTGTTTTTT.